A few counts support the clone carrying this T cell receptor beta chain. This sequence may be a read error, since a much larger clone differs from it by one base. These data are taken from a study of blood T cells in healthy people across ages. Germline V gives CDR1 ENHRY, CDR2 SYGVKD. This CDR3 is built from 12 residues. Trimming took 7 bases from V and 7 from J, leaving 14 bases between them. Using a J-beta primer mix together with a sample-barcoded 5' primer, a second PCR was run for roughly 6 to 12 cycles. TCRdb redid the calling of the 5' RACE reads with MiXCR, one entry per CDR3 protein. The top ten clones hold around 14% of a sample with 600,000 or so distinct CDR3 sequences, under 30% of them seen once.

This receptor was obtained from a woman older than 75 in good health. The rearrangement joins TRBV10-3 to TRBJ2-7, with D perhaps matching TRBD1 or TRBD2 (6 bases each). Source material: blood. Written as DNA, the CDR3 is TGTGCCATCACAGGAGGGGGTAATGAGCAGTACTTC. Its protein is CAITGGGNEQYF.